This TCR beta chain was sequenced during a study of shared clonotypes between healthy human individuals (dated by TCRdb to 2018 to 2020). Turning to the overall study: Three men and two women, aged 18 to 49 years, made up the cohort. For each donor, CD4 naive and CD4 memory were each run on three plates, CD8 naive on two plates, and CD8 memory on one plate. To estimate repertoire size and how much clonotype sharing occurs between individuals, the study deeply sequenced the blood TCR repertoires of roughly 5 healthy adults. To increase sequencing depth and limit assay-specific biases, TCR repertoire library preparation and sequencing were carried out by different laboratories using diverse techniques. Per donor, leukapheresis produced somewhere between about 0.9 and 9.5 billion PBMCs.

Worth noting for this clone: What antigen it recognizes has not been identified. It has no much larger one-base neighbor in the sample; base qualities were not kept.

Trimming leaves V shorter by 1 base and J shorter by 5 bases, with the junction holding 3 bases beyond the gene matches. Taken from the germline V gene, the CDR1 and CDR2 loops are SGHRS and YFSETQ. The CDR3 runs 14 amino acids, cysteine and phenylalanine included. The retained sequence is limited to the CDR3, 42 bases, with the frame set at the first base. The donors were healthy, HIV-negative adults who had no recently reported acute infections or vaccinations. Every donor was a Caucasian adult living in Nashville, Tennessee, USA. Magnetic negative selection was used to enrich CD4+ T cells, after which naive cells were positively selected on CD45RA and the negative fraction became the memory subset. Blood was collected by leukapheresis, and PBMCs were isolated by Ficoll-Histopaque density gradient centrifugation and then cryopreserved in liquid nitrogen vapor phase. Purity and quantity of every magnetically sorted T cell population were checked by analytical flow cytometry. Genomic DNA was isolated from each sorted fraction and quantified by UV absorbance on a Nanodrop 2000c.

TCR CDR3 regions were amplified from genomic DNA by multiplex PCR using the deep immunoSEQ assay. Extracted genomic DNA from each cell subset was spread evenly across all wells of several immunoSEQ 96-well plates, with each plate serving as a replicate. For sorted subsets, each replicate PCR was loaded with 200 to 250 ng genomic DNA, equivalent to approximately 27,000 T cell genomes. Purified libraries were quantified with a Qubit 3.0 fluorometer, sized on a Bioanalyzer 2100, and re-quantified with the KAPA Library Quantification kit. Each immunoSEQ 96-well plate was sequenced on its own single-read 150-cycle Illumina NextSeq 550 flow cell. From the authors' description of their analysis: Because the immunoSEQ output held only junctional sequences and lacked quality scores, the filtering could not match the filtering applied to full-length reads. To assign V/J genes and CDR3, sequences were annotated against IMGT germline references using PyIR, a Python wrapper for IgBLAST v1.9. Any read was removed if the V/J assignment was weak (E-value above 1e-6), the CDR3 was missing, or the read contained stop codons, out-of-frame junctions, or ambiguous translated residues. A V3J clonotype was defined by an identical inferred V gene, J gene, and CDR3 amino acid sequence. The percentage overlap between two repertoires was calculated by dividing the number of shared unique clonotypes by the size of the smaller repertoire. Richness of each repertoire was evaluated using RTK rarefaction, the Chao1 estimator, and Recon v2.1 estimates of unobserved clonotypes. Generation probabilities were computed with OLGA for all TCRbeta clonotypes obtained by the gDNA method from four donors. In its TCRdb copy, this immuneACCESS table keeps in-frame sequences only and misses some clones. Where compared with another copy, unresolved V genes explain less than half of these, and the others have no known cause. The D gene and trimming were derived from the DNA, and the V and J assignments and clone size from that table. Across this sample there are a few million clones, with around nine tenths seen only once. The ten largest clones take up roughly 0.14% of the sample.

Overall study outcomes, separate from this receptor: Approximately 5% of naive CD4, 3.5% of naive CD8, approximately 2.2% of memory CD4, and 0.35% to 0.5% of memory CD8 clonotypes were shared across several donors. Pairwise subsampling led to the expectation that sequencing depth would affect the degree of clonotype sharing among donors. Only blood was sampled, and tissue TCR repertoires likely differ from those in blood. Even with the large sequencing depth, rarefaction of the sorted-subset datasets indicated that sequencing was incomplete. The small number of donors limited the genetic and exposure-history diversity represented. Compared with non-shared clonotypes, clonotypes shared by all four sorted-subset donors had higher generation probabilities. Estimated clonotype richness was generally larger for naive than for memory subsets.

Sequencing was done on a sample of naive CD4+ T cells sorted from blood. According to the study, the label for this sample's cell subset or site signals: CD45RA+ positively selected. The receptor was isolated from a young man in good health. Recombination linked TRBV5-1 to TRBJ2-1; 7 central bases correspond to TRBD2. The CDR3 here reads CASSLWDYDNEQFF. The nucleotide sequence reads as follows: TGCGCCAGCAGCTTGTGGGACTACGACAATGAGCAGTTCTTC.